The T cell receptor (beta chain) described here comes from a study of cytomegalovirus exposure and HLA in healthy donors (dated by TCRdb to the late 2010s). Background for the entire study: An earlier analysis of roughly 610 of the donors reported around 280 Gb of sequence data and 95 million to 130 million unique TCR beta sequences obtained from around 170 million T cells. Using immunosequencing, the study profiled T cell repertoires from some 670 subjects and related those repertoires to cytomegalovirus serostatus. The genetic ancestry cluster associated with self-reported Caucasian donors included 81% of the 350 to 500 genotyped donors. Among roughly 370 genotyped donors of the cohort, an average of roughly 240,000 unique TCR beta nucleotide sequences were sequenced per donor, about a sixth of them non-productive. Typing coverage differed by locus: A, B, C, DRB1 and DQB1 were typed in roughly 620-630 donors, DQA1 in approximately 520, DPA1 in 606, and DPB1 in around 440. An early release covering around 630 HLA-typed donors comprised 250 to 350 gigabases of sequencing data and 85 million or so unique TCR sequences. The later analysis used no new phenotypic data to find candidate immune exposures, relying instead on TCR beta sequences and their occurrence across donors. The study combined high-throughput TCR immunosequencing, statistical association of individual TCRs with disease status, and machine learning to predict cytomegalovirus infection status. Roughly 5 DR-DQ haplotypes were treated as single units for association and clustering because of strong linkage in the cohort. In addition to the first cohort of roughly 700 subjects, a separate validation cohort of 120 different subjects was used. An earlier analysis of several hundred of the donors applied high-throughput TCR beta sequencing to assess whether each TCR beta V gene segment acted as functional or pseudogenic. A later genetic analysis took genome-wide SNP genotypes for about 55% of the roughly 700 donors and used that subset as a discovery cohort. Every repertoire in the discovery cohort had been generated on one and the same sequencing platform. A later analysis re-examined previously published TCR beta repertoires from 610 or so donors and added high-resolution HLA genotyping to investigate patterns of TCR occurrence. The study aimed to test whether signatures of past pathogen exposure could be identified by cataloging public T cell receptors. Donor age, sex, ethnicity and CMV serostatus were compiled alongside the repertoire data. HLA typing included class I and class II loci at four-digit resolution.

In total, roughly 670 healthy bone marrow donors made up the cohort. At the time of sampling, all cohort members were nominally healthy, though unrecorded immune exposures were likely present. The donor tested CMV seronegative, placing the donor among the roughly 340 seronegative members of the cohort. Every donor gave a peripheral blood sample, and the peripheral blood mononuclear cells from that sample were used for TCR beta sequencing. Genomic DNA was extracted from the blood cell samples with the Qiagen DNeasy Blood Extraction Kit. On the study overall, not on this receptor specifically: Sequencing depth was assumed to be roughly uniform across donors in the presence/absence analyses, though that assumption may not hold. Because HLA typing was missing for some donors at each locus, association tests included only the typed subset. For the cohort, immune exposure information was limited to CMV serostatus. In both the original and validation cohorts, the classifier was reported to diagnose cytomegalovirus status with high specificity and sensitivity. A later analysis found that TCR association rates varied across HLA loci, with DRB1 alleles showing the most associated TCRs and HLA-C alleles the fewest. Correlated functional status among segregating V segments might be attributable to linkage disequilibrium, but an unknown experimental factor could not be ruled out. A later analysis found that HLA-associated TCR beta chains were more clonally expanded and had lower generation probabilities than equally common non-associated chains. In a later analysis, most CMV-associated TCR beta chains were found to appear HLA-restricted, with HLA associations seemingly driven largely by CMV exposure. The authors suggested that the approach could potentially be generalized to other disease states and immunological phenotypes. Several of the top co-occurrence clusters appeared to be linked to parvovirus B19, influenza, CMV and Epstein-Barr virus, according to a later analysis. Three of the identified cytomegalovirus-associated TCR beta chains were confirmed in vitro to be specific for cytomegalovirus antigens. A group of highly shared sequence variants was considered likely to be a technical artifact of the sequencing pipeline. When HLA alleles, especially DR and DQ, strongly co-occurred, attributing TCR associations to individual alleles was difficult. In an earlier analysis of 587 of the donors, most TCR beta V segments appeared in productive rearrangements about 90% or about 30% of the time, broadly matching IMGT annotations. Some IMGT-functional V segments, including TRBV6-2 and TRBV6-3, could not be told apart with the 87-base-pair reads, so those segments were excluded. Specific HLA alleles were associated with 16,951 TCR beta sequences at a false discovery rate of 0.05 in a later analysis. Because counts were too low, under 20 rarely observed V segments, including chromosome 9 orphons, were left out of the earlier analysis of 500 to 750 of the donors. V-gene and J-gene trimming of TCR beta chains was associated with a missense DCLRE1C variant in a later genetic analysis, and the association was replicated in an independent cohort. A further reported finding was that TCR beta sequences accurately predicted the HLA-A and HLA-B alleles for most subjects in the first cohort. A later genetic analysis reported fewer N-insertions in productive TCRs among donors in an Asian-associated ancestry cluster than the approximately 700-donor mean. While some public TCRs were present in many individuals, most TCR sequences turned up only very rarely across donors. A total of 150 to 200 TCR beta chains were listed by the study as associated with cytomegalovirus. Only TCR beta chains were sequenced in this cohort, and the absence of alpha or paired-chain data limited detectable features.

With regard to this clone: This clone's antigen is unknown. Base quality data are lacking; no much larger clone is found one base away.

Libraries were built with the immunoSEQ multiplex PCR assay. For the multiplex PCR, a mixture combining 60 forward primers for TCR Vbeta segments and 13 reverse primers for TCR Jbeta segments was used. Amplification of the CDR3 region of rearranged TCR beta genes was performed with a multiplex PCR assay on genomic DNA. On the Illumina HiSeq System, the amplified TCR beta libraries were sequenced as 87-base-pair reads. The published analysis was carried out like this. Across the 700 or so repertoires, a later analysis counted about 81 million unique TCR beta chains, about 10 million of which were shared by at least two donors. To remove PCR and sequencing errors, raw reads were error-corrected and collapsed into unique sequences using a nearest-neighbor algorithm that merged closely related sequences. Alignment of CDR3 sequences to IMGT reference sequences was used to assign V, D and J gene segments. For a sequence to be retained, at least a six-nucleotide match to both a V gene segment and a J gene segment was required. A rearrangement was called productive if the CDR3 had no stop codons and remained in frame with V and J, and every other rearrangement was called non-productive. CDR3 was defined by IMGT convention, running from the second conserved V-encoded cysteine to the conserved J-encoded phenylalanine. Sequences without an unambiguous match to a single V gene segment were excluded from the earlier analysis of approximately 600 of the donors. In an earlier analysis of several hundred of the donors, V segments were called functional above 56.7% productive rearrangements and were called segregating when the between-donor standard deviation exceeded 5%. A statistical classification framework was developed to diagnose cytomegalovirus status using the catalog of TCR beta chain sequences. V and J gene assignment, in a later analysis, came from comparing TCR nucleotide sequences with IMGT/GENE-DB human TR gene sequences. A later analysis assigned CDR3 sequences and most-parsimonious VDJ recombination scenarios with the TCRdist pipeline. In a later analysis, each TCR beta chain was defined by its CDR3 amino acid sequence together with its V-gene family, and reads lacking a unique V-gene family were excluded. A later analysis removed nearly 600 highly shared, low-generation-probability nucleotide sequences to deal with suspected cross-contamination and a sequencing artifact. A later analysis calculated a clonal expansion index for each public chain from normalized within-repertoire ranks of inferred template counts. In a later analysis, generation probabilities were computed with a VDJ recombination model fitted to out-of-frame rearrangements, and the resulting probabilities were checked against IGoR. In a later analysis, hypergeometric tests were used to score TCR-TCR, TCR-HLA and TCR-CMV co-occurrence, with a repertoire-size bias correction applied to TCR pairs. To estimate false discovery rates, a later analysis permuted the HLA or CMV assignments 20 times. In a later analysis, co-occurring TCRs were grouped with DBSCAN, and TCRdist sequence similarity was added when clustering was performed within HLA-allele-positive subsets. For co-occurrence clustering, repertoires with fewer than 30,000 or more than 120,000 public chains were excluded, along with four or five repertoires with anomalous nucleotide sharing. TCRdb took this table from immuneACCESS and kept in-frame rearrangements with V and J called. Such tables lack part of the clones; where checked against another copy, unresolved V genes explain under half of the gap, and the rest is unexplained. V, J and clone size are those of that table, while D and trimming were read from the DNA. The sample table shows some 180,000 clones, and around 80% are seen once. Approximately 2.1% of the sample lies in the top ten.

Including cysteine and phenylalanine, the CDR3 has 15 amino acids. Only the CDR3 part of the read is kept: 45 bases, read in frame from the first base. The germline ends are 15 bases apart after V is trimmed by 1 base and J by 6 bases. CDR1 and CDR2, per the germline V gene, are SGHAT and FQNNGV. The TCR comes from a woman in her twenties or thirties in good health and CMV-seronegative. The sample consisted of PBMCs. The V and J segments used are TRBV11-2 and TRBJ1-1; D gene: possibly TRBD1, on 5 matching bases. DNA sequence: TGTGCCAGCAGCTTAGTTATATCAGGGATCGCTGAAGCTTTCTTT. The translation is CASSLVISGIAEAFF.